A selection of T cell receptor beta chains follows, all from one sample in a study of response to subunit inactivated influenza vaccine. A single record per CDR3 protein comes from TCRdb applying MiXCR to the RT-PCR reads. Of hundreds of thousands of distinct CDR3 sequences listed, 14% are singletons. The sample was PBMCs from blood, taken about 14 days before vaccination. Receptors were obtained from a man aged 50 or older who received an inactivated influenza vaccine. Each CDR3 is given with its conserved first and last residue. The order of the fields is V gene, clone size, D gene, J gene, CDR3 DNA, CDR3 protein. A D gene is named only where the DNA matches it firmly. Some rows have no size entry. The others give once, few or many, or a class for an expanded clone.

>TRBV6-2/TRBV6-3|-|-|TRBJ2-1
TGTGCCAGCAGCGTGGAGGGGACTGAGCAGTTCTTC
CASSVEGTEQFF
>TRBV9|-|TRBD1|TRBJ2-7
TGTGCCAGCAGCGTAGCGGGGACAGAACTCTACGAGCAGTACTTC
CASSVAGTELYEQYF
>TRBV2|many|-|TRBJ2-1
TGTGCCAGCAGAGACAGCAATGAGCAGTTCTTC
CASRDSNEQFF
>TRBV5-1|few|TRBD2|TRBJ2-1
TGCGCCAGCAGCTTGGGACTAGCGGGAGAAGGTGAGCAGTTCTTC
CASSLGLAGEGEQFF
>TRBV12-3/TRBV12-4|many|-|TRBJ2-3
TGTGCCAGCAGTCCAGCGGCTAGCACAGATACGCAGTATTTT
CASSPAASTDTQYF
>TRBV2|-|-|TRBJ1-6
TGTGCCAGCAGTGCCCCTCACGAGCGCCGGGATTCACCCCTCCACTTT
CASSAPHERRDSPLHF
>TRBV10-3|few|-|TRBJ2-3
TGTGCCATCGCAACTGGCGGGAGCACAGATACGCAGTATTTT
CAIATGGSTDTQYF
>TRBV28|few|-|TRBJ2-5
TGTGCCAGCAGTCCGACAAGGCGGATACAAGAGACCCAGTACTTC
CASSPTRRIQETQYF
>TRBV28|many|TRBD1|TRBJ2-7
TGTGCCAGCAGTTTGACAGGGGGGAACGAGCAGTACTTC
CASSLTGGNEQYF
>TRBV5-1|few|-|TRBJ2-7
TGCGCCAGCAGCATGCCGGAGTCCTACGAGCAGTACTTC
CASSMPESYEQYF
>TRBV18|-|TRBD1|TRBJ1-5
TGTGCCAGCTCACTACAGGGGATCTATCAGCCCCAGCATTTT
CASSLQGIYQPQHF
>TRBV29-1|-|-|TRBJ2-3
TGCAGCGTGGGGACCTACACAGATACGCAGTATTTT
CSVGTYTDTQYF
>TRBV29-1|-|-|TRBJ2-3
TGCAGCGTGTCCCTACGGGGCACGGATACGCAGTATTTT
CSVSLRGTDTQYF
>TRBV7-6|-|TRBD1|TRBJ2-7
TGTGCCAGCAGCTTAGCACAGGGGATCTACGAGCAGTACTTC
CASSLAQGIYEQYF
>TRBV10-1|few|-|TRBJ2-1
TGCGCCAGCAGTGAGTCTCCCGGGGCACGCGGTGAGCAGTTCTTC
CASSESPGARGEQFF
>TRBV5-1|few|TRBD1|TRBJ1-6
TGCGCCAGCAGCCTACAAGGGGGCTCACCCCTCCACTTT
CASSLQGGSPLHF
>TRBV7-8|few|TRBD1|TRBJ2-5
TGTGCCAGCAGCTCTCCCTGGACAGGGCCGTACCAAGAGACCCAGTACTTC
CASSSPWTGPYQETQYF
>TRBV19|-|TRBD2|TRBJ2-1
TGTGCCAGTAGTATAGTTGGCGGGGGGCTACGGAATGAGCAGTTCTTC
CASSIVGGGLRNEQFF
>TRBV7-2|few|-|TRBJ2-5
TGTGCCAGCAGCCCGGACATCCGCCGGACCCAGTACTTC
CASSPDIRRTQYF
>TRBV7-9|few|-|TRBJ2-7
TGTGCCAGCAGCCCCCGGGCCAAGGACTACGAGCAGTACTTC
CASSPRAKDYEQYF
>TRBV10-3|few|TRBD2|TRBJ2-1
TGTGCCATCAGTGTGACTAGCGGGGGGGCGTTTCTTGAGCAGTTCTTC
CAISVTSGGAFLEQFF
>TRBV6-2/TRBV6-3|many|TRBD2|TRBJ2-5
TGTGCCAGCAGCCCAACTAGCGGGGGCCAAGAGACCCAGTACTTC
CASSPTSGGQETQYF
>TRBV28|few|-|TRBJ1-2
TGTGCCAGCAGTGCCCTCCGGGCCACGGGAACCTATGGCTACACCTTC
CASSALRATGTYGYTF
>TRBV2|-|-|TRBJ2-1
TGTGCCAGCCGACGTCTTCCCGATCGGAGTGAGCAGTTCTTC
CASRRLPDRSEQFF
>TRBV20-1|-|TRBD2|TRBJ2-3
TGCAGTGCTAGTCGGGGGGTTCCTTCACGGGCGGATACGCAGTATTTT
CSASRGVPSRADTQYF
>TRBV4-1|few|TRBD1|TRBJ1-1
TGCGCCAGCAGCCGCGTGGACAGGGCGAACACTGAAGCTTTCTTT
CASSRVDRANTEAFF
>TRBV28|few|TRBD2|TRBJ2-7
TGTGCCAGCGGACAAGCGGGGCCCCCCTACGAGCAGTACTTC
CASGQAGPPYEQYF
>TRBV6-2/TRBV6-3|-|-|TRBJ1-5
TGTGCCAGCAGTTACACGGGGGGCGCGTATCAGCCCCAGCATTTT
CASSYTGGAYQPQHF
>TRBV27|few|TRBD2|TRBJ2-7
TGTGCCAGCAGCCCATCTAGCGGGAGGAACCACGAGCAGTACTTC
CASSPSSGRNHEQYF
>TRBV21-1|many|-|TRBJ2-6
TGTGCCAGCAGCAATTTAAGGTCTGGGGCCAACGTCCTGACTTTC
CASSNLRSGANVLTF
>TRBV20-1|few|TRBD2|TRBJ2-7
TGCAGTGCTAGACGGCTCACTAGCGGGAGTTTTATCGAGCAGTACTTC
CSARRLTSGSFIEQYF
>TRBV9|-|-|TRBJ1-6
TGTGCCAGCAGCGAAGAGGGTGGATATTCACCCCTCCACTTT
CASSEEGGYSPLHF
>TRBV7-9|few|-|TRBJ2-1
TGTGCCAGCAGCTTAGAAGCTGGGACTTCCAATGAGCAGTTCTTC
CASSLEAGTSNEQFF
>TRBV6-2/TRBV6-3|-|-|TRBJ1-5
TGTGCCAGCAGTTACGCGCTGATTTATCAGCCCCAGCATTTT
CASSYALIYQPQHF
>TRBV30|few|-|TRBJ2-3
TGTGCCTGGAATTTCCCGCGGGACACAGATACGCAGTATTTT
CAWNFPRDTDTQYF
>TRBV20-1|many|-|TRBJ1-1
TGCAGTGCTAGTCTTGGGTTAGAAGCTTTCTTT
CSASLGLEAFF
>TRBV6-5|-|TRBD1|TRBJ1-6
TGTGCCAGCAGTACCGAGGGGGCTTATAATTCACCCCTCCACTTT
CASSTEGAYNSPLHF
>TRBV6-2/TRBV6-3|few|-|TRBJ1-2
TGTGCCAGCGGGTCGGGATACTATGGCTACACCTTC
CASGSGYYGYTF
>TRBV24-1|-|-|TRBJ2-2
TGTGCCACCAGTGATGTCCCTAACCCCCGGACAGCCACCGGGGAGCTGTTTTTT
CATSDVPNPRTATGELFF
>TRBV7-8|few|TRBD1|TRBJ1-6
TGTGCCAGCAGCTTCCGCTCCGGGACAGGGTTTCATTCACCCCTCCACTTT
CASSFRSGTGFHSPLHF
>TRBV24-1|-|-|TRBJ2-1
TGTGCCACCAGTGACCGCGACAGGACGTACAATGAGCAGTTCTTC
CATSDRDRTYNEQFF
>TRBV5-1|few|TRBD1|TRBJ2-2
TGCGCCAGCAGCTTCGACAGGGGGTCCGGGGAGCTGTTTTTT
CASSFDRGSGELFF
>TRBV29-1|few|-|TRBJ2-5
TGCAGCGTTGGGTTGAGGAGCGGTGAGACCCAGTACTTC
CSVGLRSGETQYF
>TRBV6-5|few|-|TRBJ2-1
TGTGCCAGCAGTTCGCGAGGGAACAATGAGCAGTTCTTC
CASSSRGNNEQFF
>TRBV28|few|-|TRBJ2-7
TGTGCCAGCAGCCAACCAACAGGTTCCCACGAGCAGTACTTC
CASSQPTGSHEQYF
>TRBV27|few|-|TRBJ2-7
TGTGCCAGCAGTTGGGGGGGGCGATCTGGCGAGCAGTACTTC
CASSWGGRSGEQYF
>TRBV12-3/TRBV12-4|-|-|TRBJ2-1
TGTGCCAGCAGTATTGCCCTTAGCGGAGAGCAGTTCTTC
CASSIALSGEQFF